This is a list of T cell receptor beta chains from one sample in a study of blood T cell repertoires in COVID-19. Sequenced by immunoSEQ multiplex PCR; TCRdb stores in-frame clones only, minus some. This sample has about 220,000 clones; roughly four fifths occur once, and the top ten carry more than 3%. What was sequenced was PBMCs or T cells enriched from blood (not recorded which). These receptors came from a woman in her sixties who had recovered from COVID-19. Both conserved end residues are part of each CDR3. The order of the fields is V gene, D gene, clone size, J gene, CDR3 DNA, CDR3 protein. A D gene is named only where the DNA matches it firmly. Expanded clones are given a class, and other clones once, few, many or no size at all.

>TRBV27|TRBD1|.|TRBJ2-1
TGTGCCAGCAGCTCCGGGACAGGGGGCATAAACTCCTACAATGAGCAGTTCTTC
CASSSGTGGINSYNEQFF
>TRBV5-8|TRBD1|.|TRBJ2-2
TGTGCCAGCAGCCTAACAGGGGGGAACACCGGGGAGCTGTTTTTT
CASSLTGGNTGELFF
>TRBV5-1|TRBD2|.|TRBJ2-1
TGCGCCAGCAGCTTGTTGGCTAGCGGGAGAGCATACAATGAGCAGTTCTTC
CASSLLASGRAYNEQFF
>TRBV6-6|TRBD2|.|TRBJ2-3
TGTGCCAGTAGTTACTTCCCGGGGGGGAGCACAGATACGCAGTATTTT
CASSYFPGGSTDTQYF
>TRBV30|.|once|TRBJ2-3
TGTGCCTGGAGTGTAGGAGACAGCACAGATACGCAGTATTTT
CAWSVGDSTDTQYF
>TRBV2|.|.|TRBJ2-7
TGTGCCAGCAGTCCGGAGGGCGAGCAGTACTTC
CASSPEGEQYF
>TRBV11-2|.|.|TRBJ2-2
TGTGCCAGCAGCACAAACACCGGGGAGCTGTTTTTT
CASSTNTGELFF
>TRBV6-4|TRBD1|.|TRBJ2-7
TGTGCCAGCAGTGAAGCAGGACAGGGGGTCTACGAGCAGTACTTC
CASSEAGQGVYEQYF
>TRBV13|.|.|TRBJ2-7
TGTGCCAGCAGCTCCACATACGAGCAGTACTTC
CASSSTYEQYF
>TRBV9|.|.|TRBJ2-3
TGTGCCAGCAGCGTAGGAGCCGGTAGCACAGATACGCAGTATTTT
CASSVGAGSTDTQYF
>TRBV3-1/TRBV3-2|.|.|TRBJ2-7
TGTGCCAGCAGCCAAGATCTCTGGACAGATATCTACGAGCAGTACTTC
CASSQDLWTDIYEQYF
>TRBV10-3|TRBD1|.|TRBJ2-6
TGTGCCATCAGTGAGCGGACAGGAGAGGTCGTCTCTGGGGCCAACGTCCTGACTTTC
CAISERTGEVVSGANVLTF
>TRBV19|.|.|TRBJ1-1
TGTGCCAGTAGTATGCCAGGTATGAACACTGAAGCTTTCTTT
CASSMPGMNTEAFF
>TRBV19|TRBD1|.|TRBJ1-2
TGTGCCAGTAGATATCTCCCCGGGACAGGGCCGGAGTATGGCTACACCTTC
CASRYLPGTGPEYGYTF
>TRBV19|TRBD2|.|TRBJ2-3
TGTGCCAGTAGTATCAGTCCTAGCGGGGCCACGCAGTATTTT
CASSISPSGATQYF